The source of this T cell receptor beta chain is a study of blood T cell repertoires in COVID-19. On the study more broadly: PBMCs, B-cell-depleted T cells, or T cells were the source of the cDNA or gDNA that made up the material.

Per the authors' pipeline: Estimated nucleated cell counts came from reference gene primer amplification. Assay: immunoSEQ multiplex PCR; the TCRdb copy retains only in-frame clones and omits some. V, J and clone size were drawn from that table, and D and trimming were deduced from the DNA. The data contain 150,000 to 200,000 clones, approximately 90% of them singletons. This receptor was obtained from a man younger than 30 with active or convalescent COVID-19. Sequencing input: peripheral blood.

The CDR3 nucleotides read TGTGCCAGCAGCTTAGCCCAAGCGTCCACTGAAGCTTTCTTT. Protein sequence: CASSLAQASTEAFF. The rearrangement joins TRBV7-9 to TRBJ1-1, with D unresolved. CDR3 size: 14 residues. Germline lookup yields CDR1 SEHNR and CDR2 FQNEAQ (reference sequence). The V end was cut by 0 bases, the J end by 4 bases, with 9 bases between.